This TCR beta chain was recorded in a study of blood T cell repertoires in COVID-19. This clone was seen only once. Profiling relied on immunoSEQ multiplex PCR, and the TCRdb table lists in-frame clones only, not all of them. The sample gives roughly 100,000 clones, 85% to 90% of which show up once; roughly 4.5% is in the top ten. The sample consisted of peripheral blood. The clonotype comes from a man over 45 with acute or convalescent COVID-19.

The CDR3 spells CASSQGTGASNQPQHF. Written as DNA, the CDR3 is TGTGCCAGCAGCCAAGGGACAGGGGCTAGCAATCAGCCCCAGCATTTT. The V gene is TRBV14, the J gene TRBJ1-5; 9 bases fit TRBD1. Germline V gene data show CDR1 as SGHDN and CDR2 as FVKESK. CDR3 length: 16 amino acids. Trimming cost V 1 base and J 0 bases; bases outside gene matches: 1.